Following are 29 T cell receptor beta chains from one sample sequenced in a study of T cell responses to AZD1222 COVID-19 vaccine. Sequencing used immunoSEQ multiplex PCR; TCRdb keeps in-frame clones, though not all of them. The sample lists 120,000 or so clones, less than 95% seen once, with about 5.3% in the top ten. The material was peripheral blood, obtained on day 0 of AZD1222 vaccination. These receptors were obtained from an adult in good health.

This clone was observed a single time. The CDR3 sequence is CASSLASSSYNEQFF. CDR3 sequence (DNA): TGTGCCAGCTCACTAGCGAGTAGCTCCTACAATGAGCAGTTCTTC. V gene TRBV18 combines with J gene TRBJ2-1, with D tentatively TRBD2 (5 bases). Trimming took off 4 bases at V and 0 bases at J, with 10 bases between the two ends. The CDR3 length is 15 residues. Germline CDR1 is KGHSH and CDR2 is LQKENI.

This clone has only a few counts. V gene TRBV7-9 combines with J gene TRBJ2-2; D is unresolved. Germline values: CDR1 SEHNR, CDR2 FQNEAQ (reference sequence). This CDR3 is built from 11 residues. V was cut by 7 bases and J by 3 bases, with 3 bases left in between. The CDR3 sequence: CASTDTGELFF. As DNA, the CDR3 is TGTGCCAGCACGGACACCGGGGAGCTGTTTTTT.

The chain couples TRBV11-2 to TRBJ1-4, with TRBD1 matching 9 bases. V was clipped by 6 bases and J by 6 bases; unmatched bases: 8. Per the germline V gene, CDR1 is SGHAT and CDR2 is FQNNGV. CDR3 length: 15 amino acids. Here the CDR3 DNA reads TGTGCCAGCAGGCGAACAGGGGGCCCGGATGAAAAACTGTTTTTT. Residues: CASRRTGGPDEKLFF.

The chain recombines TRBV15 with TRBJ1-2; D might be TRBD1 (6 bases). Between the trimmed V and J ends, which lost 5 bases and 4 bases, there was a span of 20 bases. Germline CDR1 is LNHNV and CDR2 is YYDKDF (reference sequence). The length of the CDR3 is 16 residues. The CDR3 loop reads CATSPGGGGARYGYTF. CDR3 in DNA: TGTGCCACCAGCCCGGGAGGAGGGGGAGCTCGCTATGGCTACACCTTC.

The chain links TRBV6-4 to TRBJ2-3; 7 nucleotides line up with TRBD1. The CDR3 contains 14 residues. V shed 2 bases and J 4 bases; nucleotides not matched to a gene: 3. Germline lookup yields CDR1 MRHNA and CDR2 SNTAGT. The CDR3 is CASSDAQGADTQYF. The CDR3 coding sequence is TGTGCCAGCAGTGACGCGCAGGGGGCAGATACGCAGTATTTT.

The chain couples TRBV29-1 to TRBJ2-7; the D is unclear. This CDR3 region has 12 residues. Germline V gives CDR1 SQVTM, CDR2 ANQGSEA. The CDR3 sequence is CTAREGPGEQYF. CDR3 nucleotide sequence: TGCACCGCACGAGAAGGACCGGGCGAGCAGTACTTC.

The chain employs TRBV15 and TRBJ1-1; D perhaps matches TRBD1 (5 bases). The CDR3 is made up of 13 amino acids. V lost 3 bases, J lost 11 bases, and 16 bases lay in between. In germline, CDR1 is LNHNV, CDR2 YYDKDF (reference sequence). The CDR3 sequence is CATSSVHTGLAFF. The DNA of the CDR3 is TGTGCCACCAGCAGTGTGCACACAGGTCTCGCTTTCTTT.

The rearrangement uses TRBV27 and TRBJ1-2; TRBD1 is a possible D gene (5 bases). Germline V gives CDR1 MNHEY, CDR2 SMNVEV (reference sequence). The CDR3 consists of 12 residues. V was shortened by 3 bases and J by 8 bases, with 10 bases between the two germline ends. Here the CDR3 DNA reads TGTGCCAGCAGTTTGAGAGGGGACGGCTACACCTTC. The encoded protein is CASSLRGDGYTF.

J is TRBJ1-2 and V is TRBV2; D is possibly TRBD1 (6 bases). The V gene lost 5 bases and the J gene lost 10 bases, with 17 bases spanning the gap. This CDR3 is built from 13 residues. Germline CDR1 reads SNHLY; CDR2 reads FYNNEI. The CDR3 DNA is TGTGCCAGCAGTTTAAACGGACAGCCGCTCTACACCTTC. This encodes CASSLNGQPLYTF.

CDR3 nucleotides: TGTGCCAGCAGTGAAGTACGGACGAGTGAAAAACTGTTTTTT. Its translation: CASSEVRTSEKLFF. The J gene is TRBJ1-4, the V gene TRBV2; D is unclear. Germline V lookup: CDR1 SNHLY, CDR2 FYNNEI. V shed 1 base and J shed 7 bases, with 10 bases lying between them. CDR3 length equals 14 residues. Full variable domain (missing parts from reference TRBV2 and TRBJ1-4): EPEVTQTPSHQVTQMGQEVILRCVPISNHLYFYWYRQILGQKVEFLVSFYNNEISEKSEIFDDQFSVERPDGSNFTLKIRSTKLEDSAMYFCASSEVRTSEKLFFGSGTQLSVL.

The chain carries TRBV7-9 and TRBJ2-2, with TRBD1 as a possible D gene (5 bases). CDR1 and CDR2 (germline): SEHNR, FQNEAQ (reference sequence). The CDR3 totals 15 residues. V dropped 4 bases and J dropped 4 bases, with 13 bases sitting between them. CDR3 region: CASSSGAGITGELFF. The CDR3 coding sequence is TGTGCCAGCAGCTCTGGGGCCGGAATCACCGGGGAGCTGTTTTTT.

This clone is a singleton in its sample. The chain uses TRBV29-1 and TRBJ1-2, with TRBD1 matching 8 bases. This CDR3 is built from 17 residues. Germline CDR1 SQVTM, CDR2 ANQGSEA. Trimming at V came to 5 bases and at J to 3 bases, leaving 17 bases not matched to a gene. The CDR3 protein is CSVLGGPTGADDYGYTF. CDR3 sequence (DNA): TGCAGCGTTCTTGGGGGGCCGACAGGGGCTGATGACTATGGCTACACCTTC.

The chain employs TRBV19 and TRBJ1-2; possible D gene TRBD1, 5 bases. The V gene's germline CDR1 is LNHDA and CDR2 SQIVND (reference sequence). The V end was cut by 7 bases, the J end by 2 bases, with 11 bases between. This CDR3 has 13 residues. In DNA, the CDR3 is TGTGCCAGTACCAAAGGACACAACTATGGCTACACCTTC. It is translated as CASTKGHNYGYTF.

A note on this clone: Germline is not matched at one junction end, which may reflect a read error. This sequence joins TRBV18 and TRBJ1-2; D not resolved. CDR3 length: 15 amino acids. Germline V gene sequence: CDR1 KGHSH, CDR2 LQKENI. CDR3 amino acids: CASSTPTGGAHGYTF. The CDR3 coding sequence is TGTGCCAGCTCAACACCAACGGGTGGAGCGCATGGCTACACCTTC.

DNA of the CDR3: TGTGCCAGCAGCCCTACTGGGTACCCTGTTCAGAACACTGAAGCTTTCTTT. It codes for CASSPTGYPVQNTEAFF. The chain has TRBV7-9 and TRBJ1-1; D gene unclear. The CDR3 totals 17 residues. Germline loops: CDR1 SEHNR, CDR2 FQNEAQ (reference sequence). The V and J ends lost 5 bases and 1 base respectively, with 20 bases between them.

The chain links TRBV12-3 or TRBV12-4 to TRBJ1-1; D might be TRBD1 (5 bases). V was shortened by 6 bases and J by 7 bases, with 15 bases between the two germline ends. CDR3 length: 13 amino acids. CDR3 sequence reads: CASSPSGGGEAFF. In DNA form, the CDR3 reads TGTGCCAGCAGCCCCTCGGGGGGGGGTGAAGCTTTCTTT.

The rearrangement links TRBV5-1 to TRBJ1-2, with 8 bases that match TRBD1. V lost 4 bases, J lost 7 bases, and 9 bases stayed unmatched. The CDR3 totals 14 residues. Germline CDR1 SGHRS, CDR2 YFSETQ. The CDR3: CASSKQGDQVGYTF. The CDR3 DNA sequence: TGCGCCAGCAGCAAACAGGGGGACCAAGTTGGCTACACCTTC. Drawing the rest from reference TRBV5-1 and TRBJ1-2, the complete variable domain is KAGVTQTPRYLIKTRGQQVTLSCSPISGHRSVSWYQQTPGQGLQFLFEYFSETQRNKGNFPGRFSGRQFSNSRSEMNVSTLELGDSALYLCASSKQGDQVGYTFGSGTRLTVV.

The chain carries TRBV5-5 and TRBJ1-6; D unclear. Trimming took off 1 base at V and 5 bases at J, with 10 bases between the two ends. There are 15 residues in the CDR3. Germline CDR1 and CDR2: SGHKS and YYEKEE (reference sequence). CDR3 nucleotides: TGTGCCAGCAGCTTGTTGGCGGTAGATAATTCACCCCTCCACTTT. This translates into CASSLLAVDNSPLHF.

In the case of this clone: Sequence at one end of the junction differs from germline and may be a read error. The V call is TRBV2, the J call TRBJ1-3; TRBD1 matches 9 bases. Germline CDR1 SNHLY, CDR2 FYNNEI. The CDR3 has 15 residues. The CDR3 DNA reads TGTGCCAGCAGAGAAGGGACAGGGAGGGGAAACACCATATATTTT. Translating it yields CASREGTGRGNTIYF.

This clone was seen just once. The V gene is TRBV6-5, the J gene TRBJ2-1; TRBD2 might be the D (6 bases). CDR1 is MNHEY, CDR2 SVGAGI, per germline. This CDR3 region has 15 residues. Trimming removed 6 bases at V and 7 bases at J, with 19 bases between. The CDR3 region has the DNA TGTGCCAGCAGCACTCGACTAGTTGTGTGGAATGAGCAGTTCTTC. Protein sequence: CASSTRLVVWNEQFF.

The chain joins TRBV12-3 or TRBV12-4 to TRBJ2-2; D uncertain. The CDR3 consists of 11 residues. V was pared by 7 bases and J by 6 bases, with 6 bases between. The CDR3 sequence: CASNGPGELFF. The CDR3, as DNA: TGTGCCAGCAACGGGCCCGGGGAGCTGTTTTTT.

The chain's CDR3 is CASSLAASGGDTQYF. CDR3 bases: TGCGCCAGCAGCTTGGCGGCTAGCGGGGGAGATACGCAGTATTTT. The chain has TRBV5-1 and TRBJ2-3; 10 nucleotides agree with TRBD2. V lost 0 bases and J lost 5; bases outside the gene matches: 3. Germline CDR1 SGHRS, CDR2 YFSETQ. This CDR3 region has 15 residues.

The V call is TRBV5-1, the J call TRBJ1-1; the D gene is possibly TRBD1 (5 bases). CDR3 length equals 15 residues. Looked up from germline, CDR1 is SGHRS and CDR2 is YFSETQ. V lost 3 bases and J lost 0, with 12 bases in between. CDR3 loop: CASSSGAGMNTEAFF. The DNA for the CDR3 is TGCGCCAGCAGCTCGGGCGCAGGGATGAACACTGAAGCTTTCTTT. The full variable domain, its missing parts supplied by reference TRBV5-1 and TRBJ1-1, is KAGVTQTPRYLIKTRGQQVTLSCSPISGHRSVSWYQQTPGQGLQFLFEYFSETQRNKGNFPGRFSGRQFSNSRSEMNVSTLELGDSALYLCASSSGAGMNTEAFFGQGTRLTVV.

The J gene is TRBJ2-3, the V gene TRBV28, with D possibly being TRBD1 or TRBD2 (5 bases each). This CDR3 comprises 14 residues. V was clipped by 8 bases and J by 3 bases, with 15 bases between them. Germline CDR1 is MDHEN and CDR2 is SYDVKM. Written as DNA, the CDR3 is TGTGCCAGCGCCGTTTTGAGGGGAACAGATACGCAGTATTTT. It encodes CASAVLRGTDTQYF.

In this sample, this clone turned up a few times. The genes are TRBV29-1 and TRBJ2-7; D remains ambiguous. Germline CDR1 is SQVTM and CDR2 is ANQGSEA. Deletions cut 5 bases from V and 3 bases from J, with 17 bases between. This CDR3 contains 14 residues. The CDR3 DNA reads TGCAGCGTTTATCTGGGTCAAAAAGGCTACGAGCAGTACTTC. Its protein is CSVYLGQKGYEQYF.

The chain uses TRBV19 and TRBJ1-5, with D unclear. Germline V gene data show CDR1 as LNHDA and CDR2 as SQIVND (reference sequence). V was clipped by 3 bases and J by 2 bases, with 17 bases between them. This CDR3 spans 17 amino acids. The CDR3 reads CASSISPRFNGNQPQHF. Written as DNA, the CDR3 is TGTGCCAGTAGTATCTCCCCCCGGTTTAATGGCAATCAGCCCCAGCATTTT. Complete variable domain (other parts from reference TRBV19 and TRBJ1-5): DGGITQSPKYLFRKEGQNVTLSCEQNLNHDAMYWYRQDPGQGLRLIYYSQIVNDFQKGDIAEGYSVSREKKESFPLTVTSAQKNPTAFYLCASSISPRFNGNQPQHFGDGTRLSIL.

V and J are TRBV10-3 and TRBJ2-7, with 8 bases lining up with TRBD2. CDR1 ENHRY and CDR2 SYGVKD come from the germline V gene. The CDR3 runs to 14 residues. V lost 5 bases to trimming and J lost 4 bases; unmatched junction nucleotides: 7. The CDR3: CAISKGGGPYEQYF. CDR3 bases: TGTGCCATCAGTAAAGGCGGGGGGCCTTACGAGCAGTACTTC.

This chain links TRBV5-5 with TRBJ2-1; maybe TRBD2 (6 bases). CDR3 length equals 12 residues. The germline V and J ends were trimmed by 4 bases and 13 bases, with 15 bases remaining between them. The germline V gene has CDR1 SGHKS and CDR2 YYEKEE (reference sequence). The CDR3 DNA reads TGTGCCAGCAGCCTGGCCGGGACTTACCAGTTCTTC. The encoded protein is CASSLAGTYQFF.

The V gene is TRBV6-5, the J gene TRBJ1-2, with 8 bases aligning to TRBD1. The germline gives CDR1 MNHEY, CDR2 SVGAGI. V dropped 11 bases and J dropped 6; count of bases not matched to a gene: 5. The CDR3 runs 11 residues. The DNA of the CDR3 is TGTGCCCGCCGGACAGGGAATGGCTACACCTTC. This sequence encodes CARRTGNGYTF.